This T cell receptor beta chain was captured in a study of glioma-infiltrating T cells. The study's findings and limits: Tissue and blood shared very few CDR3 sequences. Gliomas, especially low-grade, showed above-expected tissue-blood divergence; non-neoplastic patients showed below.

Using RNA template, CDR3s of TCR alpha and beta were amplified with iRepertoire arm-PCR. For one-step reverse transcription and amplification, about 90-400 ng of tissue mRNA or PBMC total RNA was used. TCRdb itself ran the multiplex PCR reads through MiXCR, one entry per CDR3 protein. The table shows around 170,000 distinct CDR3 sequences, with approximately 40% occurring only once. Germline V gene data show CDR1 as SGHNT and CDR2 as YYREEE (reference sequence). Trimming at V came to 3 bases and at J to 1 base, leaving 7 bases not matched to a gene. The CDR3 has 17 amino acids. Of note for this clonotype: Its specificity is not known.

Sequenced sample: glioma tissue, nonneoplastic brain tissue, or PBMCs (not recorded which). The chain uses TRBV5-4 and TRBJ2-1, with 10 bases aligning to TRBD2. This sequence was found in a human donor with low-grade glioma or glioblastoma, undergoing nonglioma brain surgery, or in good health (not recorded which). This CDR3 reads CASSSQRGGGSYNEQFF. Written as DNA, the CDR3 is TGTGCCAGCAGCTCCCAGCGGGGGGGAGGTTCCTACAATGAGCAGTTCTTC.